The T cell receptor (beta chain) described here comes from a study of cytomegalovirus exposure and HLA in healthy donors. The PCR employed 60 Vbeta primers together with 13 Jbeta primers. TCRdb's table, derived via immunoSEQ multiplex PCR, lists solely in-frame clones and lacks some. This sample carries under 150,000 clones, about 82% of them seen once, and the ten largest clones take 3% to 3.5%. As regards this clone: The antigen is undetermined.

Study observations and caveats: Serostatus for CMV was the only available immune exposure information.

Trimming took 5 bases from V and 1 from J, leaving 3 bases between them. The germline V gene encodes CDR1 SGHTA and CDR2 FQGNSA. The CDR3 contains 12 residues. This chain connects TRBV7-2 to TRBJ1-3; D ambiguous. The sequence was collected from a male donor in good health and CMV-seronegative. The sample consisted of PBMCs. The CDR3 here is CASSPSGNTIYF. DNA for the CDR3: TGTGCCAGCAGCCCGTCTGGAAACACCATATATTTT.